This T cell receptor beta chain comes out of a study of shared clonotypes between healthy human individuals. Overall study findings and caveats: Clonotypes shared by all four donors outscored non-shared clonotypes in generation probability. The study generally estimated greater richness for naive than memory subsets.

At the deep level, the assay was run. In the original workflow: Quality scores were absent from the junction-only immunoSEQ sequences, so filtering differed. Repertoires were generated with immunoSEQ multiplex PCR, while TCRdb's copy carries only in-frame clones and drops some. The V and J calls and clone size come from that table; D and trimming were worked out from the DNA. The sample includes 2 million to 2.5 million clones, 85% to 95% seen only once; the top ten take roughly 0.13%. Worth noting for this clone: Its target is not known.

Germline CDR1 is WNHNN and CDR2 is SYGVQD (reference sequence). The CDR3 runs to 12 residues. Trimming took off 4 bases at V and 4 bases at J, with 6 bases between the two ends. V and J are TRBV10-1 and TRBJ2-3; no definite D call. The receptor was isolated from a man aged 18 to 35 in good health. Input material: naive CD4+ T cells sorted from blood. Subset indicated: CD45RA+ positively selected. CDR3 region: CASSATPDTQYF. CDR3 sequence (DNA): TGCGCCAGCAGTGCCACCCCAGATACGCAGTATTTT.